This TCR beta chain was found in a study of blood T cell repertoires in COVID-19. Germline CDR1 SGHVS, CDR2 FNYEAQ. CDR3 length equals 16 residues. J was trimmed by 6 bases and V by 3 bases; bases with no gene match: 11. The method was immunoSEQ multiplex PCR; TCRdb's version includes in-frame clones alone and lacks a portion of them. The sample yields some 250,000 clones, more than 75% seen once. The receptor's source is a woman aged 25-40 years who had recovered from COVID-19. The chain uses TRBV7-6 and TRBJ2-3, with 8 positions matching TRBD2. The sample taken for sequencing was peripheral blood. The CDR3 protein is CASSFYSGESADTQYF. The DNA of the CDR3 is TGTGCCAGCAGCTTTTATAGCGGGGAGTCCGCCGATACGCAGTATTTT.